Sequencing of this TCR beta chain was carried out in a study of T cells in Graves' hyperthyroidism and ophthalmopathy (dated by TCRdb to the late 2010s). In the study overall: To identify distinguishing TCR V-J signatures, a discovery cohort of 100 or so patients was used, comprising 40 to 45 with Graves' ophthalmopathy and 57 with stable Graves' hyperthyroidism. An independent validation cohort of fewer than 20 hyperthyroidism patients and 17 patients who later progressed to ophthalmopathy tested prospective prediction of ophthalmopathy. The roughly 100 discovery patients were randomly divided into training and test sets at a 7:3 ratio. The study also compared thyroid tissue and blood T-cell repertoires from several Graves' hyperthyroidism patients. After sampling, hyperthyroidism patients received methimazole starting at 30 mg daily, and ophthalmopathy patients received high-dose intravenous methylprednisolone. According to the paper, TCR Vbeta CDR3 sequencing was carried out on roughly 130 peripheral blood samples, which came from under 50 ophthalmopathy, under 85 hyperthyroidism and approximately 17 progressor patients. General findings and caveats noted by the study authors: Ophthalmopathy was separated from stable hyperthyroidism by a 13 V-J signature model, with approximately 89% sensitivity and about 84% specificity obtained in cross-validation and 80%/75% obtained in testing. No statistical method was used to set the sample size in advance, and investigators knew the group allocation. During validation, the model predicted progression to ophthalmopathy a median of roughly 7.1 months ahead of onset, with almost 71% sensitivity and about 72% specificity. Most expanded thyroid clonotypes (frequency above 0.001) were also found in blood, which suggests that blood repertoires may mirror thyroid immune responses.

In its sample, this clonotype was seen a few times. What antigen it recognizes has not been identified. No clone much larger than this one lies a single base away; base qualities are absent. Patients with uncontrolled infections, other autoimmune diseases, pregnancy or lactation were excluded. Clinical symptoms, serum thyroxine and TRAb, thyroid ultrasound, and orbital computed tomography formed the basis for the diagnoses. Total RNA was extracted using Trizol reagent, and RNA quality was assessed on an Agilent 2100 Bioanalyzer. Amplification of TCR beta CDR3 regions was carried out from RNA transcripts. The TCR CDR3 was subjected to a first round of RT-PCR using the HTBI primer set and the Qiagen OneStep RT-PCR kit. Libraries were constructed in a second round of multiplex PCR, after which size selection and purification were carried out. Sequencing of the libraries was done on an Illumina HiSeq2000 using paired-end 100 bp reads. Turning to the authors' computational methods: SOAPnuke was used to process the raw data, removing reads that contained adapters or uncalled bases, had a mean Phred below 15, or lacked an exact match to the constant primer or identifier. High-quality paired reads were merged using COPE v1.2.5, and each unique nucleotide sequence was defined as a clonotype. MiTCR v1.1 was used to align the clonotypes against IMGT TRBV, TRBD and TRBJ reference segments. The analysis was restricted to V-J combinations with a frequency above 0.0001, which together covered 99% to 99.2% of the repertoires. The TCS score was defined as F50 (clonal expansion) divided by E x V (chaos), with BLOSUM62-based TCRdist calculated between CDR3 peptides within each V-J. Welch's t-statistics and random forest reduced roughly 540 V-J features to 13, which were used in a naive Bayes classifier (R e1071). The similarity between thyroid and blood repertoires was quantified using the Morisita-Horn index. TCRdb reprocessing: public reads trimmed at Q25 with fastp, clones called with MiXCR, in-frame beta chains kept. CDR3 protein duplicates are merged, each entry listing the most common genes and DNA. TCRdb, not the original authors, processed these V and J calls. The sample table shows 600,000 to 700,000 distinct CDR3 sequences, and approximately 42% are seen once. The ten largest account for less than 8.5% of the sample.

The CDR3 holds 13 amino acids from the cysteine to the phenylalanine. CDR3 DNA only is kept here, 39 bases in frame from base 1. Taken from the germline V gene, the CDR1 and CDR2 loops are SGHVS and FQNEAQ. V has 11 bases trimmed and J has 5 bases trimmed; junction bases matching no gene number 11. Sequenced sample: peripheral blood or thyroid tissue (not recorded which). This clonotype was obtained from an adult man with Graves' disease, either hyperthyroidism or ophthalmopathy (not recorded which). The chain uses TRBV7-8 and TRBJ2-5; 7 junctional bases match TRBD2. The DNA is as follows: TGTGCCTGGGCCACGACTAGCAGGGAGACCCAGTACTTC. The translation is CAWATTSRETQYF.